This TCR beta chain stems from a study of T cell responses to AZD1222 COVID-19 vaccine. Study-wide results and limits: Of the AZD1222 recipients, only 5 to 7 were seropositive at baseline. Sampled repertoires all dated from after the peak T cell response. Donors were largely white British and mainly female; clonal diversity was possibly underestimated.

The CDR3 totals 13 residues. Germline V gives CDR1 LNHDA, CDR2 SQIVND (reference sequence). Sequenced by immunoSEQ multiplex PCR; TCRdb stores in-frame clones only, minus some. The table lists 85,000 to 110,000 clones, around 90% of them singletons, with about 5% in the top ten. With regard to this clone: Its antigen remains unidentified. One junction end does not reproduce the germline sequence, and a read error may be involved.

Material: peripheral blood, obtained on day 0 of AZD1222 vaccination. This TCR was recovered from an adult in good health. This chain connects TRBV19 to TRBJ2-1; no clear D. The CDR3 sequence: CASRNSHYHEQFF. CDR3 DNA sequence: TGTGCCAGTAGGAACAGCCACTACCATGAGCAGTTCTTC. The full variable domain, with the rest looked up from reference TRBV19 and TRBJ2-1, is DGGITQSPKYLFRKEGQNVTLSCEQNLNHDAMYWYRQDPGQGLRLIYYSQIVNDFQKGDIAEGYSVSREKKESFPLTVTSAQKNPTAFYLCASRNSHYHEQFFGPGTRLTVL.